The 15 T cell receptor beta chains given below trace back to one sample, sequenced in a study of T-cell reconstitution after alpha-beta-depleted transplantation in children. Preparation of the TCRbeta library involved a method that used unique molecular identifiers. TCRdb itself ran the PCR reads through MiXCR, one entry per CDR3 protein. Among 70,000 to 95,000 distinct CDR3 sequences listed, less than 15% were seen once. The sequencing here drew on PBMCs from the stem cell graft donor, taken from the stem cell graft. The receptors come from a human donor who donated a stem cell graft to a child with inherited bone marrow failure.

This clonotype was seen at least ten times. This sequence joins TRBV5-5 and TRBJ2-5, with D perhaps matching TRBD1 (6 bases). Trimming removed 0 bases from V and 4 bases from J, with 7 bases in between. This CDR3 spans 13 amino acids. Germline-derived CDR1 and CDR2 are SGHKS and YYEKEE (reference sequence). The CDR3, as DNA: TGTGCCAGCAGCTTGGTAGGGGGAGAGACCCAGTACTTC. This translates into CASSLVGGETQYF.

This clonotype has a count of ten or more. The rearrangement links TRBV25-1 to TRBJ1-1; D may be TRBD1 (6 bases). V was pared by 6 bases and J by 4 bases, with 18 bases between. Germline CDR1 MGHDK, CDR2 SYGVNS. This CDR3 region has 15 residues. CDR3 in DNA: TGTGCCAGCAGCGGAAGGGGGACCGCGGGCACTGAAGCTTTCTTT. Translating it yields CASSGRGTAGTEAFF.

This clonotype has a count of ten or more. The rearrangement links TRBV5-1 to TRBJ2-1; D call uncertain. This CDR3 has 16 amino acids. The V and J ends lost 0 bases and 0 bases respectively, with 10 bases between them. The germline CDR1 and CDR2 sequences are SGHRS and YFSETQ. As DNA, the CDR3 is TGCGCCAGCAGCTTGGCCCGGCAGCCCTCCTACAATGAGCAGTTCTTC. This encodes CASSLARQPSYNEQFF.

V usage is TRBV19 and J usage is TRBJ1-1; TRBD1 matches 9 bases. Looked up from germline, CDR1 is LNHDA and CDR2 is SQIVND (reference sequence). V was clipped by 7 bases and J by 3 bases; unmatched bases: 6. CDR3 size: 14 residues. CDR3 sequence: CASTVQGADTEAFF. CDR3 coding DNA: TGTGCCAGTACCGTACAGGGGGCAGACACTGAAGCTTTCTTT.

The chain has TRBV19 and TRBJ1-4; D perhaps matches TRBD1 (6 bases). Germline CDR1 is LNHDA and CDR2 is SQIVND (reference sequence). V lost 7 bases and J 6 bases, leaving 18 bases between the germline ends. The CDR3 length is 15 residues. The CDR3 DNA reads as TGTGCCAGTACCCTCCGGGACATCAAGGATGAAAAACTGTTTTTT. Its translation is CASTLRDIKDEKLFF.

The table lists this clonotype with a few counts. CDR3 in amino acids: CASSSTRDRGHGYTF. DNA for the CDR3: TGTGCCAGCAGCTCTACTCGGGACAGGGGGCATGGCTACACCTTC. The chain links TRBV7-2 to TRBJ1-2; 12 bases align to TRBD1. From germline, CDR1 is SGHTA and CDR2 FQGNSA. The trim removed 4 bases at V and 6 bases at J, leaving 6 bases unmatched. The CDR3 extends over 15 amino acids. The whole variable domain, filled in from reference TRBV7-2 and TRBJ1-2, reads GAGVSQSPSNKVTEKGKDVELRCDPISGHTALYWYRQSLGQGLEFLIYFQGNSAPDKSGLPSDRFSAERTGGSVSTLTIQRTQQEDSAVYLCASSSTRDRGHGYTFGSGTRLTVV.

The chain links TRBV5-1 to TRBJ2-5; 8 bases agree with TRBD2. Germline lookup yields CDR1 SGHRS and CDR2 YFSETQ. The CDR3 is 15 amino acids. J was trimmed by 5 bases and V by 9 bases; bases with no gene match: 15. The CDR3 nucleotides read TGCGCCACACCGACCGGGAAGATAGCGGGGGAGACCCAGTACTTC. Its protein is CATPTGKIAGETQYF.

This clonotype was found many times. This chain uses TRBV3-1 with TRBJ2-7; D might be TRBD2 (5 bases). The CDR3 is made up of 15 amino acids. Germline assignment: CDR1 LGHDT and CDR2 YNNKEL (reference sequence). Trimming removed 4 bases from V and 3 bases from J, with 16 bases in between. In nucleotides, the CDR3 is TGTGCCAGCAGCCTAGACTATTCCAGACACTACGAGCAGTACTTC. Residues: CASSLDYSRHYEQYF.

This clonotype was counted ten times or more. This chain joins TRBV5-1 and TRBJ1-1, with 8 bases fitting TRBD1. In germline, CDR1 is SGHRS, CDR2 YFSETQ. The CDR3 covers 14 residues. V lost 2 bases to trimming and J lost 4 bases; unmatched junction nucleotides: 4. CDR3 DNA: TGCGCCAGCAGCTTCACAACAGGGGGCACTGAAGCTTTCTTT. It translates to CASSFTTGGTEAFF.

Ten or more counts support this clonotype. The chain has TRBV9 and TRBJ2-1; D gene unclear. The CDR3 is made up of 14 amino acids. Between the trimmed V and J ends, which lost 0 bases and 7 bases, there was a span of 11 bases. Per germline, CDR1 SGDLS and CDR2 YYNGEE. The CDR3 sequence: CASSVASTNNEQFF. As DNA, the CDR3 is TGTGCCAGCAGCGTAGCGTCTACTAATAATGAGCAGTTCTTC.

By its share, this clonotype is medium-sized (0.01 to 0.1%). The rearrangement joins TRBV7-2 to TRBJ2-4; perhaps TRBD1 as D (5 bases). The germline gives CDR1 SGHTA, CDR2 FQGNSA. With 6 bases removed from V and 7 bases from J, the gap between germline ends came to 10 bases. The CDR3 loop spans 12 amino acids. CDR3 DNA: TGTGCCAGCAGTTTCCCAGGGAACATTCAGTACTTC. It is translated as CASSFPGNIQYF.

The sample holds many counts of this clonotype. The rearrangement links TRBV7-9 to TRBJ2-4, with 9 bases fitting TRBD2. Germline values: CDR1 SEHNR, CDR2 FQNEAQ (reference sequence). Unmatched junction bases numbered 11, after V lost 5 bases and J lost 0 bases. CDR3 size: 18 residues. The CDR3 nucleotides read TGTGCCAGCAGCGCTGTCGGGGGAGCGGGGGGAGCCAAAAACATTCAGTACTTC. It translates to CASSAVGGAGGAKNIQYF.

The sample holds many counts of this clonotype. The chain uses TRBV5-1 and TRBJ2-1; D is undetermined. With 0 bases removed from V and 7 bases from J, the gap between germline ends came to 20 bases. Per germline, CDR1 SGHRS and CDR2 YFSETQ. The CDR3 loop spans 17 amino acids. CDR3 sequence (DNA): TGCGCCAGCAGCTTGGCTTTTAGTCGGGCGACGCAAAATGAGCAGTTCTTC. Amino acid sequence: CASSLAFSRATQNEQFF.

This clonotype was picked up a small number of times. The V and J genes are TRBV6-5 and TRBJ1-6; TRBD1 matches at 10 bases. The CDR3 consists of 16 residues. Germline V gives CDR1 MNHEY, CDR2 SVGAGI. V trimming: 2 bases; J trimming: 10 bases; junction bases outside the gene matches: 8. The CDR3 sequence is CASSYAGQGVGSPLHF. CDR3 coding DNA: TGTGCCAGCAGTTACGCCGGACAGGGGGTGGGGTCACCCCTCCACTTT.

At least ten counts were recorded for this clonotype. The V call is TRBV7-2, the J call TRBJ2-7; D perhaps matches TRBD1 (5 bases). The germline V gene has CDR1 SGHTA and CDR2 FQGNSA. This CDR3 comprises 12 residues. V lost 4 bases, J lost 7 bases, and 11 bases lay in between. Here the CDR3 DNA reads TGTGCCAGCAGCTCCCGAAGGGGAGAGCAGTACTTC. Translation: CASSSRRGEQYF. Full variable domain (missing parts from reference TRBV7-2 and TRBJ2-7): GAGVSQSPSNKVTEKGKDVELRCDPISGHTALYWYRQSLGQGLEFLIYFQGNSAPDKSGLPSDRFSAERTGGSVSTLTIQRTQQEDSAVYLCASSSRRGEQYFGPGTRLTVT.